One and the same sample provided the 18 T cell receptor beta chains below, sequenced in a study of OX40 agonist ivuxolimab in advanced cancers. Sequenced by immunoSEQ multiplex PCR; TCRdb stores in-frame clones only, minus some. There are around 100,000 clones in the sample; approximately 91% occur only once, and about 0.17% lies in the top ten. This material consisted of CD4+ or CD8+ T cells sorted from blood, taken in a trial of the OX40 agonist ivuxolimab. These receptors originate from an adult with an advanced solid tumor such as melanoma, head and neck, liver or kidney cancer.

The CDR3 is CASSMGQQNTGELFF. The CDR3 nucleotides are TGCGCCAGCAGCATGGGACAGCAAAACACCGGGGAGCTGTTTTTT. The chain is built from TRBV5-1 and TRBJ2-2, with 7 nucleotides matching TRBD1. Trimming at V came to 4 bases and at J to 2 bases, leaving 5 bases not matched to a gene. CDR1 and CDR2 from the germline V gene are SGHRS and YFSETQ. This CDR3 spans 15 amino acids.

The V gene is TRBV11-2, the J gene TRBJ2-5; 11 positions agree with TRBD1. Germline values: CDR1 SGHAT, CDR2 FQNNGV. This CDR3 comprises 15 residues. V gave up 1 base and J gave up 7 bases; unmatched junction bases: 5. CDR3 sequence: CASSLGTGGVGTQYF. The DNA for the CDR3 is TGTGCCAGCAGCTTAGGGACAGGGGGCGTGGGGACCCAGTACTTC.

The CDR3, as DNA: TGTGCCAGCTTGGGGGAACGGGGGCAGCCCCAGCATTTT. Translation gives CASLGERGQPQHF. V usage is TRBV6-1 and J usage is TRBJ1-5; the D gene is possibly TRBD1 (5 bases). The CDR3 spans 13 residues. Germline loops: CDR1 MNHNS, CDR2 SASEGT. Trimming took off 8 bases at V and 7 bases at J, with 15 bases between the two ends.

V and J are TRBV19 and TRBJ1-2, with TRBD1 matching over 9 bases. The CDR3 consists of 14 residues. CDR1 is LNHDA, CDR2 SQIVND, per germline (reference sequence). Unmatched junction bases numbered 4, after V lost 6 bases and J lost 2 bases. CDR3: CASRTGGYNYGYTF. CDR3 nucleotide sequence: TGTGCCAGTAGAACAGGGGGCTACAACTATGGCTACACCTTC.

This clone was seen just once. V gene TRBV7-8 combines with J gene TRBJ2-1; 9 bases are a match to TRBD2. Germline CDR1 is SGHVS and CDR2 is FQNEAQ. V gave up 4 bases and J gave up 0 bases; unmatched junction bases: 4. The CDR3 totals 16 residues. CDR3 region: CASSSYSGSSYNEQFF. The DNA for the CDR3 is TGTGCCAGCAGCTCCTATAGCGGGAGCTCCTACAATGAGCAGTTCTTC. The whole variable domain, remainder taken from reference TRBV7-8 and TRBJ2-1, is GAGVSQSPRYKVAKRGQDVALRCDPISGHVSLFWYQQALGQGPEFLTYFQNEAQLDKSGLPSDRFFAERPEGSVSTLKIQRTQQEDSAVYLCASSSYSGSSYNEQFFGPGTRLTVL.

This clone is a singleton in its sample. The chain couples TRBV19 to TRBJ1-6; D uncertain. This CDR3 is 16 amino acids long. Trimming took 4 bases from V and 2 from J, leaving 12 bases between them. Germline V gene data show CDR1 as LNHDA and CDR2 as SQIVND (reference sequence). The CDR3 DNA sequence: TGTGCCAGTAGTACCCAGGTCAGAGCCTATAATTCACCCCTCCACTTT. This sequence encodes CASSTQVRAYNSPLHF.

The J gene is TRBJ2-5, the V gene TRBV11-3; maybe TRBD1 (5 bases). The CDR3 is made up of 18 amino acids. Germline values: CDR1 SGHNT, CDR2 YENEEA. V lost 3 bases, J lost 1 base, and 21 bases lay in between. The CDR3 bases are TGTGCCAGCAGCTTGGGGCTGGGCGCCAGAAGGGGCCAAGAGACCCAGTACTTC. Encoded protein: CASSLGLGARRGQETQYF.

This chain's CDR3 is CASSARTSGIFTDTQYF. CDR3 sequence (DNA): TGTGCCAGCAGTGCCCGGACTAGCGGGATCTTCACAGATACGCAGTATTTT. The genes are TRBV27 and TRBJ2-3, with 12 nucleotides matching TRBD2. With V trimmed by 5 bases and J by 2 bases, 8 bases remained unmatched. The germline CDR1 and CDR2 sequences are MNHEY and SMNVEV (reference sequence). The CDR3 has 17 residues.

This chain links TRBV7-2 with TRBJ1-1; 9 bases agree with TRBD1. The CDR3 runs 14 residues. The trim removed 5 bases at V and 5 bases at J, leaving 6 bases unmatched. From germline, CDR1 is SGHTA and CDR2 FQGNSA. Here the CDR3 reads CASSTGQGTTEAFF. The CDR3 bases are TGTGCCAGCAGCACTGGACAGGGGACAACTGAAGCTTTCTTT.

The V call is TRBV7-3, the J call TRBJ2-1, with D maybe TRBD2 (6 bases). The CDR3 extends over 15 amino acids. In germline, CDR1 is SGHTA, CDR2 FQGTGA. The germline V and J ends were trimmed by 5 bases and 0 bases, with 11 bases remaining between them. The CDR3 loop is CASSLSGSSYNEQFF. The CDR3 nucleotides read TGTGCCAGCAGCCTTAGCGGAAGCTCCTACAATGAGCAGTTCTTC.

The chain links TRBV2 to TRBJ1-5, with D perhaps TRBD1 (5 bases). This CDR3 is 14 amino acids long. V lost 11 bases and J 2 bases, leaving 16 bases between the germline ends. Per the germline V gene, CDR1 is SNHLY and CDR2 is FYNNEI. The CDR3 reads CAVALDKGNQPQHF. As DNA, the CDR3 is TGTGCCGTAGCTCTGGACAAGGGCAATCAGCCCCAGCATTTT.

This clone came up once. The chain uses TRBV9 and TRBJ2-5; 8 bases match TRBD2. The V gene end was trimmed by 2 bases and the J gene end by 1 base; junction bases not matched to a gene: 4. Germline loops: CDR1 SGDLS, CDR2 YYNGEE. This CDR3 has 15 amino acids. The DNA for the CDR3 is TGTGCCAGCAGCGTCAATAGCGGGGCCCAAGAGACCCAGTACTTC. Translation gives CASSVNSGAQETQYF.

The chain is built from TRBV6-5 and TRBJ1-1; 9 bases are shared with TRBD1. This CDR3 spans 14 amino acids. V lost 6 bases, J lost 4 bases, and 6 bases stayed unmatched. The germline V gene has CDR1 MNHEY and CDR2 SVGAGI. CDR3 sequence reads: CASRRDRVLTEAFF. For the CDR3, the DNA is TGTGCCAGCAGACGGGACAGGGTTCTCACTGAAGCTTTCTTT.

The chain recombines TRBV5-1 with TRBJ2-7; TRBD1 matches at 7 bases. The J segment lost 7 bases and the V segment lost 0 bases, leaving 7 bases of the junction unmatched. Looked up from germline, CDR1 is SGHRS and CDR2 is YFSETQ. The CDR3 sequence is 14 residues long. The CDR3 sequence: CASSLARGRGEQYF. CDR3 DNA: TGCGCCAGCAGCTTGGCCCGGGGCAGGGGGGAGCAGTACTTC.

The chain has TRBV15 and TRBJ1-2; 7 positions agree with TRBD1. V lost 1 base, J lost 4 bases, and 3 bases stayed unmatched. The CDR3 has 14 amino acids. Germline V gene data show CDR1 as LNHNV and CDR2 as YYDKDF (reference sequence). CDR3 DNA sequence: TGTGCCACCAGCAGAGGCGGGACAGTCTATGGCTACACCTTC. It specifies CATSRGGTVYGYTF.

The gene calls are TRBV29-1 and TRBJ1-3, with 7 bases aligning to TRBD1. The CDR3 is 12 residues long. Germline CDR1 and CDR2: SQVTM and ANQGSEA. Here the CDR3 reads CAGGGLGNTIYF. In DNA form, the CDR3 reads TGCGCCGGAGGGGGCTTAGGAAACACCATATATTTT.

V is TRBV5-1 and J is TRBJ1-1, with D tentatively TRBD1 (6 bases). Trimming pared 1 base from V and 5 bases from J, leaving 15 bases between. This CDR3 contains 15 residues. Germline assignment: CDR1 SGHRS and CDR2 YFSETQ. DNA for the CDR3: TGCGCCAGCAGCTTGAAACAGGGAGGAGGAACTGAAGCTTTCTTT. It specifies CASSLKQGGGTEAFF.

This chain uses TRBV5-1 with TRBJ1-4; D is uncertain. The germline gives CDR1 SGHRS, CDR2 YFSETQ. V was clipped by 0 bases and J by 5 bases, with 8 bases between them. The CDR3 runs to 14 residues. This CDR3 reads CASSLGTGNEKLFF. CDR3 bases: TGCGCCAGCAGCTTGGGGACCGGGAATGAAAAACTGTTTTTT.